This T cell receptor (beta chain) was obtained from a study of shared clonotypes between healthy human individuals. Study information: CD4 naive and memory got three plates each, CD8 naive two, CD8 memory one.

With 0 bases removed from V and 2 bases from J, the gap between germline ends came to 6 bases. The CDR3 extends over 14 amino acids. CDR1 is SGHRS and CDR2 is YFSETQ in the germline V gene. Details on this clone: Other nucleotide sequences from this sample produce the same CDR3.

Per the original methods: ImmunoSEQ sequences covered only the junction and lacked quality scores; filtering therefore differed. Here immunoSEQ multiplex PCR was the method, and the copy in TCRdb shows in-frame clones only, minus some. The V and J calls and the clone size are those of that table, but D and trimming were determined from the DNA. This sample has approximately 2,000,000 clones; just under 95% occur once, and the top ten carry 0.37%. What was sequenced was naive CD4+ T cells from PBMCs. Subset: CD45RA+ positively selected. This rearrangement joins TRBV5-1 to TRBJ1-3, with a weak D call TRBD1 (6 bases). This sequence originates from a man in his late teens or twenties in good health. Some clones in this sample may be carry-over from other donors' samples. The CDR3 spells CASSLGTAGNTIYF. In nucleotides, the CDR3 is TGCGCCAGCAGCTTGGGGACAGCTGGAAACACCATATATTTT.